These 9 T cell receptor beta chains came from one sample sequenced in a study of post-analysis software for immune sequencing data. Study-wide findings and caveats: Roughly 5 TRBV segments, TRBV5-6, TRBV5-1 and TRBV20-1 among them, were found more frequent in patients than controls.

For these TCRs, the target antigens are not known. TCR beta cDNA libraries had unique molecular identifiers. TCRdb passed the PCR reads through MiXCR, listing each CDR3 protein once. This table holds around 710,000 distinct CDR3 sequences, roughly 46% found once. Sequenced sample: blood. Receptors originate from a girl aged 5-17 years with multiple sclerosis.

CDR3 DNA: TGTGCCAGTGGGACAGGACAACCCCTAGCCAAAAACATTCAGTACTTC. It codes for CASGTGQPLAKNIQYF. V is TRBV19 and J is TRBJ2-4, with 8 bases identical to TRBD1. V shed 8 bases and J 0 bases; nucleotides not matched to a gene: 9. The germline V gene encodes CDR1 LNHDA and CDR2 SQIVND (reference sequence). The CDR3 sequence is 16 residues long.

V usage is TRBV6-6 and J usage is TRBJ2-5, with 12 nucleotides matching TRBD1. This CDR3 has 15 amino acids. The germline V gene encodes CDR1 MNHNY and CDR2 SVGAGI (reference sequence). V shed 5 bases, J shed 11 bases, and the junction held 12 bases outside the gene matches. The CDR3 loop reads CASSQRGQGAREQYF. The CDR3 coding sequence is TGTGCCAGCAGTCAGCGGGGACAGGGGGCGCGGGAGCAGTACTTC.

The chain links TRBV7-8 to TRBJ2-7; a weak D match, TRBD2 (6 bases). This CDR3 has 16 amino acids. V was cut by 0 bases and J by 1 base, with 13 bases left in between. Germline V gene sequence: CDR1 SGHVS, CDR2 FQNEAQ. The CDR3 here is CASSLAPDYISYEQYF. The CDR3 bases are TGTGCCAGCAGCTTAGCGCCGGACTACATTTCCTACGAGCAGTACTTC.

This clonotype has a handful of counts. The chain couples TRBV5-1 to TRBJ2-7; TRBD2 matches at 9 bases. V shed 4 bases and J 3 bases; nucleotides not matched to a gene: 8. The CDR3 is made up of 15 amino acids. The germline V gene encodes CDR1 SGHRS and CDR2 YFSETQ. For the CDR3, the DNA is TGCGCCAGCAGCAGGGGAGAGACTAGCGGCTACGAGCAGTACTTC. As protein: CASSRGETSGYEQYF.

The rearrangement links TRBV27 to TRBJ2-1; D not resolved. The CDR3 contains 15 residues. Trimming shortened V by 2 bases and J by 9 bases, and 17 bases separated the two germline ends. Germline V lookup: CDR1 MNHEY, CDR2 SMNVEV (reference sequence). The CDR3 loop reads CASSLRALSRSEQFF. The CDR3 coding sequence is TGTGCCAGCAGTTTACGGGCACTTAGTAGGAGTGAGCAGTTCTTC.

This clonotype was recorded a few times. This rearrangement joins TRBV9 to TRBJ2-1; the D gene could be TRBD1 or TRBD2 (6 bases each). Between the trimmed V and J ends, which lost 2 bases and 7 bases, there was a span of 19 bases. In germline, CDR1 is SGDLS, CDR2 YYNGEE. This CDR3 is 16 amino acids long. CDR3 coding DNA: TGTGCCAGCAGCGTCGCTTGGAGCGGAGGGGGAAATGAGCAGTTCTTC. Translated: CASSVAWSGGGNEQFF.

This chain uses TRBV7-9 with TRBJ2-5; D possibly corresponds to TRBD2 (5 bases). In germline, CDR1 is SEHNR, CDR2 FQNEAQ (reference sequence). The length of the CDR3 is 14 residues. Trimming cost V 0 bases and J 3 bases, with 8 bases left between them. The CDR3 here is CASSLADSKETQYF. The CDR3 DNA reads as TGTGCCAGCAGCTTAGCGGACTCTAAAGAGACCCAGTACTTC.

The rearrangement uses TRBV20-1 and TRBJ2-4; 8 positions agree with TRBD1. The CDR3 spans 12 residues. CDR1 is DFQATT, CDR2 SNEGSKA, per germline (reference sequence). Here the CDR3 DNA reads TGCACCACGGGGGACAGGAAAAACATTCAGTACTTC. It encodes CTTGDRKNIQYF.

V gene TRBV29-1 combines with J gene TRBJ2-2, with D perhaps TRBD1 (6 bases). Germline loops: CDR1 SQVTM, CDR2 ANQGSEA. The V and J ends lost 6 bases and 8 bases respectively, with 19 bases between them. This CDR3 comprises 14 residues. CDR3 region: CSVPPRGGEGELFF. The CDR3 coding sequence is TGCAGCGTCCCGCCGCGAGGGGGAGAAGGGGAGCTGTTTTTT.